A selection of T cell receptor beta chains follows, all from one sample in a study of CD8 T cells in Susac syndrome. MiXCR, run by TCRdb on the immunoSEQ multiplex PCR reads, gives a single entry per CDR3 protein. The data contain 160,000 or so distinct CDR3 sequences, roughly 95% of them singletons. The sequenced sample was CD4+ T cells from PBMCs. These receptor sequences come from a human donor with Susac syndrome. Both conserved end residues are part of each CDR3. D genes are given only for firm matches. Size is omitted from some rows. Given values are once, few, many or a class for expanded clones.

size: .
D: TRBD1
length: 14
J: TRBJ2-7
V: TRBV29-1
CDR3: CSASGQFDAGEQYF
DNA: TGCAGCGCCTCGGGACAGTTCGACGCCGGCGAGCAGTACTTC

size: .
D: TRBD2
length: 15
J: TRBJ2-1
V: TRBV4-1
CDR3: CASSQELAVYNEQFF
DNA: TGCGCCAGCAGCCAAGAACTAGCGGTCTACAATGAGCAGTTCTTC

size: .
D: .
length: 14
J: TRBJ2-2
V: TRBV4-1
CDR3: CASSYFLSTGELFF
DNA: TGCGCCAGCAGCTACTTTCTTTCCACCGGGGAGCTGTTTTTT

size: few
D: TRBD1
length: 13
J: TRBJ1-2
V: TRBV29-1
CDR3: CSVGGQGDYGYTF
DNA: TGCAGCGTTGGCGGACAGGGAGACTATGGCTACACCTTC

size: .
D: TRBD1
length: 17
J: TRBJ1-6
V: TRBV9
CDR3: CASSDDRGARINSPLHF
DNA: TGTGCCAGCAGCGACGACAGGGGCGCTCGGATAAATTCACCCCTCCACTTT

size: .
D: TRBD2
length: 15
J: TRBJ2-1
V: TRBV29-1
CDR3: CSVERLASLGNEQFF
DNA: TGCAGCGTTGAAAGACTAGCATCGCTCGGAAATGAGCAGTTCTTC

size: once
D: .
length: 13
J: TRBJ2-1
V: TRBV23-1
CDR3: CASSTPDDNEQFF
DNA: TGCGCCAGCAGTACGCCGGACGACAATGAGCAGTTCTTC

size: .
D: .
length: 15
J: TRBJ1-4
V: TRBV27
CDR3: CASSLRQATNEKLFF
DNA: TGTGCCAGCAGCCTCAGGCAGGCAACTAATGAAAAACTGTTTTTT

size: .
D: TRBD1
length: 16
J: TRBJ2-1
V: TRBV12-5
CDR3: CASVRTAGTGSNEQFF
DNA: TGTGCTAGTGTACGTACGGCTGGGACAGGGAGTAATGAGCAGTTCTTC

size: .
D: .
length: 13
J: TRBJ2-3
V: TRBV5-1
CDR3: CASSLTVMDTQYF
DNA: TGCGCCAGCAGCTTGACAGTCATGGATACGCAGTATTTT

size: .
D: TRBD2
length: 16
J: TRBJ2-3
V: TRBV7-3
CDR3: CASSSPAGSSTDTQYF
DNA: TGTGCCAGCAGCTCCCCAGCGGGGTCTAGCACAGATACGCAGTATTTT

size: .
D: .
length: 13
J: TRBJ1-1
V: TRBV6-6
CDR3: CASSYRQNTEAFF
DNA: TGTGCCAGCAGTTATCGGCAGAACACTGAAGCTTTCTTT

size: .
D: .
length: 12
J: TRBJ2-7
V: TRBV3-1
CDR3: CASSRVSYEQYF
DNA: TGTGCCAGCAGCAGGGTTTCCTACGAGCAGTACTTC

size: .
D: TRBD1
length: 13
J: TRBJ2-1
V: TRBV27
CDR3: CASSPRTGFEQFF
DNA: TGTGCCAGCAGTCCTCGGACAGGGTTTGAGCAGTTCTTC

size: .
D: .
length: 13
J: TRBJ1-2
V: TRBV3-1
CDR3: CASSQVGADGYTF
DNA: TGTGCCAGCAGCCAAGTTGGGGCGGATGGCTACACCTTC

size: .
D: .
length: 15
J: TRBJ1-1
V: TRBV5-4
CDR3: CASSLIKGVGTEAFF
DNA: TGTGCCAGCAGCTTGATAAAGGGGGTCGGAACTGAAGCTTTCTTT

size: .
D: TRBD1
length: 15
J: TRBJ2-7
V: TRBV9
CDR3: CASSVEGTAWHEQYF
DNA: TGTGCCAGCAGCGTAGAAGGGACAGCCTGGCACGAGCAGTACTTC

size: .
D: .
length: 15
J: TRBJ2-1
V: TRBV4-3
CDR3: CASSQEGGTYNEQFF
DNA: TGCGCCAGCAGCCAAGAAGGGGGTACTTACAATGAGCAGTTCTTC

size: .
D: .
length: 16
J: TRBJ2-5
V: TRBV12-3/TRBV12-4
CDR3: CASSKLRASGQETQYF
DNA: TGTGCCAGCAGCAAGTTAAGGGCGTCGGGTCAAGAGACCCAGTACTTC

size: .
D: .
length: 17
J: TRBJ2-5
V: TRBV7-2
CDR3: CASSLAHPARLQETQYF
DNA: TGTGCCAGCAGCTTAGCGCACCCTGCTCGACTACAAGAGACCCAGTACTTC

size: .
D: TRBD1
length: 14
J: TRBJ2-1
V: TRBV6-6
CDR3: CASSRQGAPNEQFF
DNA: TGTGCCAGCAGTCGACAGGGGGCGCCTAATGAGCAGTTCTTC

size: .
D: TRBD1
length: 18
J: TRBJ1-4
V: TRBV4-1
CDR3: CASSQVWPGGTGVEKLFF
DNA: TGCGCCAGCAGCCAAGTTTGGCCGGGCGGGACAGGGGTTGAAAAACTGTTTTTT

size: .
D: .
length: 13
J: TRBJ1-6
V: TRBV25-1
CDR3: CASSGTLDSPLHF
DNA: TGTGCCAGCAGCGGGACACTAGATTCACCCCTCCACTTT

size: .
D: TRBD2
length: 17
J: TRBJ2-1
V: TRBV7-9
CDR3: CASSFPSGGALANEQFF
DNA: TGTGCCAGCAGCTTTCCGTCCGGGGGGGCCCTAGCGAATGAGCAGTTCTTC

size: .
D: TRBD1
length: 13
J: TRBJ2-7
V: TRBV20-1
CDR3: CSTPRDRGYEQYF
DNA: TGCAGTACACCTCGGGACAGGGGGTACGAGCAGTACTTC

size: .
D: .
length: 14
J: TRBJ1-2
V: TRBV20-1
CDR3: CSARELGYRDGYTF
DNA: TGCAGTGCTAGAGAATTAGGGTATAGGGATGGCTACACCTTC

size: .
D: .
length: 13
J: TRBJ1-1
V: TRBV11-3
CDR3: CASSLERHTEAFF
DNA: TGTGCCAGCAGCTTAGAACGGCACACTGAAGCTTTCTTT